Listed below are T cell receptor beta chains from one sample, sequenced in a study of CXCR3-negative and CXCR3-positive naive CD8 T cells. TCRdb reprocessed the 5' RACE reads and reports one entry per CDR3 protein, with no DNA. The sample yields about 150,000 distinct CDR3 sequences, of which the top ten take up just under 0.5%. Sample: naive CXCR3+ CD8+ T cells from blood. These receptors all come from a human donor in good health. Some clones in this sample may be carry-over from other donors' samples. Both conserved end residues are part of each CDR3.

TRBJ2-5,TRBV29-1,CSVVGRTGTQYF
TRBJ2-1,TRBV5-5,CASSEQGPTYNEQFF
TRBJ2-5,TRBV5-6,CVTPLEETQYF
TRBJ2-7,TRBV2,CASRSITGQSYEQYF
TRBJ2-1,TRBV7-9,CASSSDNEQFF
TRBJ2-7,TRBV20-1,CSARGTTGVSYEQYF
TRBJ2-1,TRBV29-1,CSVEVAGQGSDEQFF
TRBJ1-1,TRBV7-9,CASSVAQGAANTEAFF
TRBJ2-7,TRBV29-1,CSVEVIQRESHEQYF
TRBJ2-1,TRBV5-1,CASSLAGQGFTEQFF
TRBJ2-1,TRBV6-4,CASSPGTSGGSSEQFF
TRBJ2-3,TRBV20-1,CSAKAGNRGTDTQYF
TRBJ2-1,TRBV3-1,CASSLGSYNEQFF
TRBJ1-1,TRBV7-9,CASSYPGQGASTEAFF
TRBJ1-4,TRBV25-1,CASSEYPENEKLFF
TRBJ2-7,TRBV6-6,CASSYPDTTGDEQYF
TRBJ1-2,TRBV6-5,CASTEGYGYTF
TRBJ2-7,TRBV29-1,CSVVPGAAYEQYF
TRBJ1-2,TRBV28,CASREGNYGYTF
TRBJ2-7,TRBV4-2,CASSQDLIDEQYF
TRBJ2-6,TRBV5-1,CASSLGGGSGANVLTF
TRBJ2-7,TRBV28,CASSFYTYEQYF
TRBJ2-2,TRBV28,CASSPSLNTGELFF
TRBJ2-1,TRBV25-1,CASSEFLDDEQFF
TRBJ2-4,TRBV24-1,CATSDSRGPKNIQYF
TRBJ2-3,TRBV9,CASSPKTGTDTQYF
TRBJ2-1,TRBV28,CASEGRLAGDNEQFF
TRBJ2-7,TRBV28,CATPRAGCEEQYF
TRBJ2-5,TRBV13,CASSPSGTGGETQYF
TRBJ1-4,TRBV6-1,CASSGIQGGEKLFF
TRBJ2-1,TRBV3-1,CASSQDPMSYEQFF
TRBJ2-5,TRBV27,CASSLFPYPSGQGQETQYF
TRBJ2-5,TRBV7-9,CASSFRVGLQETQYF
TRBJ1-1,TRBV20-1,CSASGQAHMNTEAFF
TRBJ2-6,TRBV21-1,CASSSRDRDHSGANVLTF
TRBJ1-4,TRBV6-5,CASSTGSGKLFF
TRBJ2-7,TRBV19,CAIQGARGEQYF
TRBJ1-2,TRBV28,CASSHRTQANGYTF
TRBJ2-7,TRBV29-1,CSVEDLTGTYEQYF
TRBJ2-3,TRBV29-1,CSVDKWAEDSTDTQYF